A single TCR beta chain is shown here with its context. The antigen is undetermined. Thawed unstimulated PBMCs were FACS-sorted by CD3, CD4 and CD8 into two populations. Sequenced by immunoSEQ multiplex PCR; TCRdb stores in-frame clones only, minus some. This sample carries tens of thousands of clones, over 85% of them seen once, and the ten largest clones take 20% to 30%. The V gene end was trimmed by 6 bases and the J gene end by 4 bases; junction bases not matched to a gene: 11. The CDR3 covers 17 residues. Germline V CDR1 and CDR2: MDHEN, SYDVKM. The sample belongs to a study of T cell clones after liver transplantation. Study information: Third-party-reactive TCRbeta sequences from pre-transplant mixed lymphocyte reactions served as antigen-independent comparators.

Notes on the study in general: Graft donor-reactive T cells possibly entered the graft instead of undergoing deletion. These preliminary findings come from unstandardized post-transplant sampling times.

This sequence joins TRBV28 and TRBJ2-7; 14 positions match TRBD2. The origin of this receptor is a human patient who received a liver transplant. Some of the T cells may derive from the graft donor. The sequenced sample was CD8+ T cells from blood, obtained 12 months after liver transplant. The CDR3 bases are TGTGCCAGCAGCCGGGGACTAGCGGGAGAACCTCCTTACGAGCAGTACTTC. It is translated as CASSRGLAGEPPYEQYF.